The rows below give T cell receptor beta chains drawn from one sample of a study of blood T cell repertoires in COVID-19. Assay: immunoSEQ multiplex PCR; the TCRdb copy retains only in-frame clones and omits some. Of about 300,000 clones listed, around 86% are singletons. The sample was PBMCs or T cells enriched from blood (not recorded which). The receptors derive from a woman between 18 and 29 years old who had recovered from COVID-19. CDR3s include the opening cysteine and the closing phenylalanine or tryptophan. D genes are given only for firm matches. Clone size is shown for a subset of rows, as once, few, many or a class of expanded clone.

TRBD1	.	TRBV7-6	TRBJ1-4	TGTGCCAGCAGCCCAAGACAGGGTTATAATGAAAAACTGTTTTTT	CASSPRQGYNEKLFF
TRBD1	.	TRBV7-7	TRBJ2-6	TGTGCCAGCAGCCTTCCGGGGGACAGGGGAATAGGAGGGGCCAACGTCCTGACTTTC	CASSLPGDRGIGGANVLTF
.	.	TRBV10-3	TRBJ2-7	TGTGCCATCAGTGACGACATCGGAGGCGACGAGCAGTACTTC	CAISDDIGGDEQYF
TRBD1	few	TRBV10-3	TRBJ1-6	TGTGCCATCAGGGTCCAGGGGGATTCACCCCTCCACTTT	CAIRVQGDSPLHF
TRBD1	.	TRBV30	TRBJ1-6	TGTGCCTGGAGTGAGGGGACAGAGAATTCACCCCTCCACTTT	CAWSEGTENSPLHF
TRBD1	.	TRBV19	TRBJ2-7	TGTGCCAGTAGTCCGGGGACAGGGGATGGGGACGAGCAGTACTTC	CASSPGTGDGDEQYF
.	once	TRBV4-1	TRBJ2-1	TGCGCCAGCAGCCAAGAGACCCGGACACGGTTTGATGAGCAGTTCTTC	CASSQETRTRFDEQFF
.	.	TRBV10-3	TRBJ1-2	TGTGCCATCAGTTCGGGAGTGTCCGGAGGCTATGGCTACACCTTC	CAISSGVSGGYGYTF
TRBD2	.	TRBV4-1	TRBJ2-1	TGCGCCAGCAGCCAAGTTGCCGGGGGGAATGAGCAGTTCTTC	CASSQVAGGNEQFF
TRBD2	.	TRBV5-1	TRBJ2-7	TGCGCCAGCAGCTTCGCCCTAGCGGGAGACGAGAGGGCCTACGAGCAGTACTTC	CASSFALAGDERAYEQYF
.	.	TRBV9	TRBJ2-5	TGTGCCAGCAGCGTAGATCTTGCACAGGAGACCCAGTACTTC	CASSVDLAQETQYF
TRBD1	.	TRBV27	TRBJ1-2	TGTGCCAGCAGTCCAACGGGACAGGGTTTATATGGCTACACCTTC	CASSPTGQGLYGYTF
.	.	TRBV10-1	TRBJ2-3	TGCGCCAGCAGTGAGTTGCGGGGAGGTACAGATACGCAGTATTTT	CASSELRGGTDTQYF
.	.	TRBV5-1	TRBJ1-4	TGCGCCAGCAGCTTGGGAGGTGTTAATGAAAAACTGTTTTTT	CASSLGGVNEKLFF
.	.	TRBV2	TRBJ2-5	TGTGCCAGCAAAGGGGAGGTGGAAGAGACCCAGTACTTC	CASKGEVEETQYF
TRBD1	.	TRBV5-8	TRBJ1-5	TGTGCCAGCTCAATTTCAGGGGGCAACTATCAGCCCCAGCATTTT	CASSISGGNYQPQHF
TRBD1	once	TRBV4-1	TRBJ2-6	TGCGCCAGCAGCCAAGATGACAGGGTAGCTGGGGCCAACGTCCTGACTTTC	CASSQDDRVAGANVLTF
TRBD2	.	TRBV5-1	TRBJ2-3	TGCGCCAGCAGCGCACTGACTAGCGGGGGCACAGATACGCAGTATTTT	CASSALTSGGTDTQYF
.	.	TRBV28	TRBJ2-2	TGTGCCAGCAGCTCCACTGCGATACAGCGGGCCCCCCGTTTAGGGGAGCTGTTTTTT	CASSSTAIQRAPRLGELFF
.	.	TRBV5-1	TRBJ2-5	TGCGCCAGCAGCCTAGCGCAGGTCCAAGAGACCCAGTACTTC	CASSLAQVQETQYF
TRBD2	.	TRBV5-1	TRBJ2-3	TGCGCCAGCAGCCAGGGACTAGCGGGAGAAGCAGATACGCAGTATTTT	CASSQGLAGEADTQYF
.	.	TRBV11-2	TRBJ1-6	TGTGCCAGCAGCTTAGACGGGGGGTCCTATAATTCACCCCTCCACTTT	CASSLDGGSYNSPLHF
.	.	TRBV5-1	TRBJ2-3	TGCGCCAGCAGCTTCCAGGGAGGCGAAACAGATACGCAGTATTTT	CASSFQGGETDTQYF
.	once	TRBV29-1	TRBJ1-2	TGCAGCGTTGGGGCGATTCTCTCCGATGGCTACACCTTC	CSVGAILSDGYTF
TRBD1	.	TRBV5-1	TRBJ1-4	TGCGCCAGCAGCTTTCAGGGGGACCCAACTAATGAAAAACTGTTTTTT	CASSFQGDPTNEKLFF